The present T cell receptor beta chain was sequenced within a study of blood T cell repertoires in COVID-19. Clones were sequenced by immunoSEQ multiplex PCR, and TCRdb holds only the in-frame ones, with some missing. The table records some 260,000 clones, 80% to 90% of them present only once. The CDR3 has 14 amino acids. CDR1 SGHDT and CDR2 YYEEEE come from the germline V gene. Deletions cut 4 bases from V and 0 bases from J, with 10 bases between. Categorization into cohorts depended on clinical history that participants reported. Sample: PBMCs or T cells enriched from blood (not recorded which). The source is a man aged 25 to 45 with acute COVID-19. The rearrangement uses TRBV5-6 and TRBJ1-1; tentative D call: TRBD1 (5 bases). This chain's CDR3 is CASSTDIMNTEAFF. In nucleotides, the CDR3 is TGTGCCAGCAGCACGGACATCATGAACACTGAAGCTTTCTTT.